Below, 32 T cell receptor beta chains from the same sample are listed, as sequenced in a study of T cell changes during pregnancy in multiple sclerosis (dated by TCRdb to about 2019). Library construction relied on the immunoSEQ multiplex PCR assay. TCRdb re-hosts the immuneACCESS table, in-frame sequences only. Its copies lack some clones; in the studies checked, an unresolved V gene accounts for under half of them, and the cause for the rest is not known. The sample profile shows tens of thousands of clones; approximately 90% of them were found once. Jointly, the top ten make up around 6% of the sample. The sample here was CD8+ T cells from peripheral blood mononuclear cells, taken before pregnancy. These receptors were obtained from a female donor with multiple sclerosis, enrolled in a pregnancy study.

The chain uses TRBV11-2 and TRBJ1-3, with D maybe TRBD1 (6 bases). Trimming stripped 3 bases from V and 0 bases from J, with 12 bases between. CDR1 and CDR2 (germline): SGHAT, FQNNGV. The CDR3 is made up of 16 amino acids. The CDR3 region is CASSLTGTSSGNTIYF. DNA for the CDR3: TGTGCCAGCAGCTTGACAGGAACCAGCTCTGGAAACACCATATATTTT. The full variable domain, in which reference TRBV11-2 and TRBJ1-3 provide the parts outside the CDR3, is EAGVAQSPRYKIIEKRQSVAFWCNPISGHATLYWYQQILGQGPKLLIQFQNNGVVDDSQLPKDRFSAERLKGVDSTLKIQPAKLEDSAVYLCASSLTGTSSGNTIYFGEGSWLTVV.

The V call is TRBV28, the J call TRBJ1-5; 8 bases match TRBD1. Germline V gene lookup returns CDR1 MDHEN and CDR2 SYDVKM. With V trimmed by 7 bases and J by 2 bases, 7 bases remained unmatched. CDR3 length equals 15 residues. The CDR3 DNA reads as TGTGCCAGCACCATCCCAGGGGGCGGCAATCAGCCCCAGCATTTT. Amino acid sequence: CASTIPGGGNQPQHF.

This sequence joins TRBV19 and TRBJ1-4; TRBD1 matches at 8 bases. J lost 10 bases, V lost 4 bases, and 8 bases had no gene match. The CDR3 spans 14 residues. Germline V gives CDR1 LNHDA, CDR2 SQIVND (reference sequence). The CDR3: CASSTGTGWVKLFF. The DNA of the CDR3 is TGTGCCAGTAGTACCGGGACAGGCTGGGTAAAACTGTTTTTT.

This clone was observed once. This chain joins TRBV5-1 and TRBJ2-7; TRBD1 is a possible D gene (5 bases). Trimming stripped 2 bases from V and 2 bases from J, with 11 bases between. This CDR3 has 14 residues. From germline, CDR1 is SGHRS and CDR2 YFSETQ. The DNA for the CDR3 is TGCGCCAGCAGCTTCGGTGACAGTACCTACGAGCAGTACTTC. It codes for CASSFGDSTYEQYF.

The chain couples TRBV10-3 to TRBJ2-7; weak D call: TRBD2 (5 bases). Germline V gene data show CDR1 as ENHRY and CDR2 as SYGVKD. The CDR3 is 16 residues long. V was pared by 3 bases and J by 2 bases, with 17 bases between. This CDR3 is CAISDPARAEPYEQYF. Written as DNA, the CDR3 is TGTGCCATCAGTGACCCCGCGAGGGCGGAGCCCTACGAGCAGTACTTC.

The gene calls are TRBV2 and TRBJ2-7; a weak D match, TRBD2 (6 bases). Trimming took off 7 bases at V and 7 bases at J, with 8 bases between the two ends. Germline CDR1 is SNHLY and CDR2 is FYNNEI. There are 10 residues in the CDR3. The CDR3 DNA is TGTGCCAGCATTGCGGGGGAGCAGTACTTC. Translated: CASIAGEQYF.

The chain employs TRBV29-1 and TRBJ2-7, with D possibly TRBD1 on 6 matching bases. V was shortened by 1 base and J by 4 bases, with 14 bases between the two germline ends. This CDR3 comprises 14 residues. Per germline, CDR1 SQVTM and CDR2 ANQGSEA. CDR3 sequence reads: CSVEVRDTLYEQYF. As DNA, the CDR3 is TGCAGCGTTGAAGTCCGGGACACCCTTTACGAGCAGTACTTC.

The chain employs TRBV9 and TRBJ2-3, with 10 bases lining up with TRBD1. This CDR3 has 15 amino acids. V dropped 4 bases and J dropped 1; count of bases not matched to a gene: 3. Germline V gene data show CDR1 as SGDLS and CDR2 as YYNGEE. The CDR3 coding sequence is TGTGCCAGCAGCCGGGACAGGGGCCGCACAGATACGCAGTATTTT. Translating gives CASSRDRGRTDTQYF.

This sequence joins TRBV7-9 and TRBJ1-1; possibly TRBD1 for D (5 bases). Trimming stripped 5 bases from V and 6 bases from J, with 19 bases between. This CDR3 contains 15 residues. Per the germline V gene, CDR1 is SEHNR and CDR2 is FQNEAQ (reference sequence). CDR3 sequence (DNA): TGTGCCAGCAGCCGATGGACACACCGAACCCCTGAAGCTTTCTTT. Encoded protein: CASSRWTHRTPEAFF. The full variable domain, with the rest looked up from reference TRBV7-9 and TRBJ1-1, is DTGVSQNPRHKITKRGQNVTFRCDPISEHNRLYWYRQTLGQGPEFLTYFQNEAQLEKSRLLSDRFSAERPKGSFSTLEIQRTEQGDSAMYLCASSRWTHRTPEAFFGQGTRLTVV.

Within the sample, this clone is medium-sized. The CDR3 spells CAGGDISGANVLTF. CDR3 bases: TGTGCCGGGGGCGACATCTCTGGGGCCAACGTCCTGACTTTC. This rearrangement joins TRBV30 to TRBJ2-6; possibly TRBD1 for D (6 bases). The V gene's germline CDR1 is GTSNPN and CDR2 SVGIG (reference sequence). V was trimmed by 8 bases and J by 0 bases, leaving 11 bases between them. CDR3 length equals 14 residues.

As DNA, the CDR3 is TGCGCCAGCATCCTCCGGGACAGGGGCTACGAGCAGTACTTC. It specifies CASILRDRGYEQYF. The J gene is TRBJ2-7, the V gene TRBV10-1; 10 bases match TRBD1. The CDR3 contains 14 residues. The junction had 6 bases not matched to a gene; V was cut back by 7 bases and J by 3 bases. Germline CDR1 and CDR2: WNHNN and SYGVQD (reference sequence).

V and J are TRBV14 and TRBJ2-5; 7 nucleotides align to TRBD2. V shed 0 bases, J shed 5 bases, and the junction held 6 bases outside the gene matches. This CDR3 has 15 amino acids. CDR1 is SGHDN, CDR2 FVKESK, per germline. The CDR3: CASSQDWLSGETQYF. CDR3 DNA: TGTGCCAGCAGCCAAGACTGGCTTAGCGGGGAGACCCAGTACTTC.

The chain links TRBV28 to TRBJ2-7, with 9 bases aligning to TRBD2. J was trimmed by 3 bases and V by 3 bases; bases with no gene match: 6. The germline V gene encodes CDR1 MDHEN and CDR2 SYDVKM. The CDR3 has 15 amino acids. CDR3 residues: CASSLAGSGSYEQYF. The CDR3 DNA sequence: TGTGCCAGCAGTTTGGCCGGTAGCGGGAGCTACGAGCAGTACTTC.

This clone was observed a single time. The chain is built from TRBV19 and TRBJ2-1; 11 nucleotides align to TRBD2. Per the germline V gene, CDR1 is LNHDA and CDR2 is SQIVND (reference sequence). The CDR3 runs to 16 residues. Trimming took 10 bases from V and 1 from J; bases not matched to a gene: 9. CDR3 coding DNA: TGTGCCACCAAGGGACTAGCGGAGGGGTCCTACAATGAGCAGTTCTTC. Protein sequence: CATKGLAEGSYNEQFF.

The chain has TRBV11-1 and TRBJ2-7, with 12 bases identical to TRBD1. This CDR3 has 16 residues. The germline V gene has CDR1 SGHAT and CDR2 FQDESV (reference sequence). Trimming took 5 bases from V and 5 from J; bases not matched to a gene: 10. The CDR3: CASSPTPGTGGDEQYF. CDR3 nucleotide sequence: TGTGCCAGCAGCCCGACCCCCGGGACAGGGGGCGACGAGCAGTACTTC.

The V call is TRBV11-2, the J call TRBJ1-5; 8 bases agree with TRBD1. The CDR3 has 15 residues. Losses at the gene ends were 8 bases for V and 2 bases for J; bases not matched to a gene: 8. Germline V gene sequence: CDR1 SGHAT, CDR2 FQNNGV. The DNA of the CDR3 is TGTGCCAGCTTTGCCGACAGGGGTGGCAATCAGCCCCAGCATTTT. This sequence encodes CASFADRGGNQPQHF.

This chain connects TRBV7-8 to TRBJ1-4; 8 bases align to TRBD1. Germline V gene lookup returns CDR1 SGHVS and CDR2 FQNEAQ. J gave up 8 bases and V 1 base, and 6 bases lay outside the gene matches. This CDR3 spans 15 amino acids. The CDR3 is CASSLGQGYGEKLFF. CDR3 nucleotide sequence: TGTGCCAGCAGCTTAGGACAGGGGTACGGGGAAAAACTGTTTTTT.

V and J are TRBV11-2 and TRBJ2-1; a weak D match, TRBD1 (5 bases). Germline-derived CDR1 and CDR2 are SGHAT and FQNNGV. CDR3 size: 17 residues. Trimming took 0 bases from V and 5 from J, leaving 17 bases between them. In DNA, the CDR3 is TGTGCCAGCAGCTTAGATCCGACGGGCAGGGCCAACAATGAGCAGTTCTTC. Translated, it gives CASSLDPTGRANNEQFF.

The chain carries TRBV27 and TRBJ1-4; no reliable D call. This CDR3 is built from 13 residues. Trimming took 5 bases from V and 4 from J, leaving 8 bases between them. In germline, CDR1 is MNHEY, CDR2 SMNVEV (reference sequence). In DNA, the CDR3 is TGTGCCAGCAGTCCCAGTCATAATGAAAAACTGTTTTTT. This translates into CASSPSHNEKLFF.

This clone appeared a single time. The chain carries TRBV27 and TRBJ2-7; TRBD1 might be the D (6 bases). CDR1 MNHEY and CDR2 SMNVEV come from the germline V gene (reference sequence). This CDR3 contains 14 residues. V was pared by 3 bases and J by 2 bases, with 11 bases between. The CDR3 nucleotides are TGTGCCAGCAGTTTCGGCCAGGGGACCTACGAGCAGTACTTC. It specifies CASSFGQGTYEQYF.

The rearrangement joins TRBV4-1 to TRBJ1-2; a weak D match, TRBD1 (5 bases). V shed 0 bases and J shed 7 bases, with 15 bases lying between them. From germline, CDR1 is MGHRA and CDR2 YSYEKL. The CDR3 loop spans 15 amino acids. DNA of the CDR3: TGCGCCAGCAGCCAAGAGCTTTCGACAGTTGTTGGCTACACCTTC. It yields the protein CASSQELSTVVGYTF.

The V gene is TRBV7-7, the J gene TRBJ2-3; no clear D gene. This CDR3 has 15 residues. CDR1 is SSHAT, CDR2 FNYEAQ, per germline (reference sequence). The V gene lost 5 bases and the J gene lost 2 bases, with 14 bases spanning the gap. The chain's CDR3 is CASSPDLGNTDTQYF. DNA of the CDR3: TGTGCCAGCAGCCCCGACCTAGGAAACACAGATACGCAGTATTTT.

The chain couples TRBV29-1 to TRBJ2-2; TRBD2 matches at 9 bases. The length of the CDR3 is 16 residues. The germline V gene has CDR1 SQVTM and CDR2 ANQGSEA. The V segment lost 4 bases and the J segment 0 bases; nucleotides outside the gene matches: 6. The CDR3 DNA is TGCAGCGTTGTTGGTAGCGGGGGCCCGAACACCGGGGAGCTGTTTTTT. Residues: CSVVGSGGPNTGELFF.

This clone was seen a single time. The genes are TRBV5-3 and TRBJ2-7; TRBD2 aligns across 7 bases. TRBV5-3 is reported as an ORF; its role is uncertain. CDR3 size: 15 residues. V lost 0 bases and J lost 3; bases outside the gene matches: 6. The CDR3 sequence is CARSLVSSGYYEQYF. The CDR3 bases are TGTGCCAGAAGCTTGGTCTCTAGCGGTTACTACGAGCAGTACTTC.

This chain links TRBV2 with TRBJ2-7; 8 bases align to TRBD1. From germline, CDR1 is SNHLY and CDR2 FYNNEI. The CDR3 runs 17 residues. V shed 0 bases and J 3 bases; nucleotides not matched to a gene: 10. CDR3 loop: CASSEALIVGTGYEQYF. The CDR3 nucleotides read TGTGCCAGCAGTGAAGCGCTTATAGTGGGGACAGGCTACGAGCAGTACTTC. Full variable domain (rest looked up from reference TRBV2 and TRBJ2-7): EPEVTQTPSHQVTQMGQEVILRCVPISNHLYFYWYRQILGQKVEFLVSFYNNEISEKSEIFDDQFSVERPDGSNFTLKIRSTKLEDSAMYFCASSEALIVGTGYEQYFGPGTRLTVT.

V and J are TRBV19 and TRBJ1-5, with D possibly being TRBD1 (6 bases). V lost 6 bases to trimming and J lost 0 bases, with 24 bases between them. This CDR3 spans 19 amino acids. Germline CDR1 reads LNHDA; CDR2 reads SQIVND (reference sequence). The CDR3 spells CASSTPGHAQGYSNQPQHF. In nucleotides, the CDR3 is TGTGCCAGTAGCACTCCGGGACATGCCCAGGGCTATAGCAATCAGCCCCAGCATTTT.

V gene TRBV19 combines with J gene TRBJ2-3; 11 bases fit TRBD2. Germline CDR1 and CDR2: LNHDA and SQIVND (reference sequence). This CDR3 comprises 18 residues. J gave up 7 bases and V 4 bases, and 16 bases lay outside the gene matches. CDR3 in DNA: TGTGCCAGTAGTACTCAGACCGGGACTAGCGGACGACGAAATACGCAGTATTTT. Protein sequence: CASSTQTGTSGRRNTQYF.

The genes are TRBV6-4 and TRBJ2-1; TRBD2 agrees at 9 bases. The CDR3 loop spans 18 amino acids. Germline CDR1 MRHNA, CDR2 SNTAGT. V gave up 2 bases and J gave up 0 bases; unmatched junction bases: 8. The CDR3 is CASSDERGAVSSYNEQFF. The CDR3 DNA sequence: TGTGCCAGCAGTGACGAGCGGGGGGCCGTTTCCTCCTACAATGAGCAGTTCTTC.

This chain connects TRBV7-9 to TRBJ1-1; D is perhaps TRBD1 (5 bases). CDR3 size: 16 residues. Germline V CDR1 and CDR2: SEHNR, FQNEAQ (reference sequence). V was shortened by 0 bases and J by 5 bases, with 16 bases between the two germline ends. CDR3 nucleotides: TGTGCCAGCAGCTTAGCGGTTAGGGGAAGTGGGACTGAAGCTTTCTTT. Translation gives CASSLAVRGSGTEAFF.

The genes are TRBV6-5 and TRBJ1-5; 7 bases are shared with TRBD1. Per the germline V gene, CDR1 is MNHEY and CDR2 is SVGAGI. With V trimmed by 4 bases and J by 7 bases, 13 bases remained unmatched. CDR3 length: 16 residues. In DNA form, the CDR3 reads TGTGCCAGCAGTTCCACTACAGGGGCCGGGAGCCAGCCCCAGCATTTT. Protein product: CASSSTTGAGSQPQHF.

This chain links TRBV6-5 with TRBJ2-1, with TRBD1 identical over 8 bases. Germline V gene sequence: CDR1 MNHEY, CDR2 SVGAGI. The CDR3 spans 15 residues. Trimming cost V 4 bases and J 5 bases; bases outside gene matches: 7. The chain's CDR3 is CASSLGQALDNEQFF. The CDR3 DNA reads TGTGCCAGCAGTTTGGGACAGGCCTTAGACAATGAGCAGTTCTTC.

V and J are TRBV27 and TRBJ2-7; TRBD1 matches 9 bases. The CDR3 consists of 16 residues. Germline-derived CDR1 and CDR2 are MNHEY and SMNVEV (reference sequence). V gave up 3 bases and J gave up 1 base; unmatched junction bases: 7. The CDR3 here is CASSFIGTGPSYEQYF. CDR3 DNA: TGTGCCAGCAGTTTTATCGGGACAGGGCCTTCCTACGAGCAGTACTTC.